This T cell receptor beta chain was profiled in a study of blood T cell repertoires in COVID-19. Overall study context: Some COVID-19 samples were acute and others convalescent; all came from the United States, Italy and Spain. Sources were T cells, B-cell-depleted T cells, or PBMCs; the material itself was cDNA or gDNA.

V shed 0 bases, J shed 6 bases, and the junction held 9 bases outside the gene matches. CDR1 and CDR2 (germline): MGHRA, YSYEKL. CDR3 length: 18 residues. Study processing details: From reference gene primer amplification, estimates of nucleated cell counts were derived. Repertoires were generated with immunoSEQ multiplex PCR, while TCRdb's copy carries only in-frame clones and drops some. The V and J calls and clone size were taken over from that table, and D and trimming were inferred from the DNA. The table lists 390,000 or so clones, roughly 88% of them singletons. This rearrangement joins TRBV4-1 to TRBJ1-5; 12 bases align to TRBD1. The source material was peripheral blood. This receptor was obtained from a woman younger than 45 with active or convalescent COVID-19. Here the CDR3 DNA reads TGCGCCAGCAGCCAAGACATAGCCGGGACAGGGGGCTTTCAGCCCCAGCATTTT. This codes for CASSQDIAGTGGFQPQHF.